These 10 T cell receptor beta chains share one sample of origin, sequenced in a study of technical replicates of blood from a few donors. Produced via immunoSEQ multiplex PCR; TCRdb's table is partial and in-frame only. This table holds some 60,000 clones, around nine tenths found once. The sequenced sample consisted of PBMCs. These receptors were taken from a human donor in good health. Some clones in this sample may be carry-over from other donors' samples.

The chain uses TRBV5-1 and TRBJ2-7; 10 bases fit TRBD1. The CDR3 is 13 residues long. The germline CDR1 and CDR2 sequences are SGHRS and YFSETQ. The V gene end was trimmed by 3 bases and the J gene end by 6 bases; junction bases not matched to a gene: 3. The DNA of the CDR3 is TGCGCCAGCAGCTGGGGACAGGGGAGCGAGCAGTACTTC. It yields the protein CASSWGQGSEQYF.

The rearrangement joins TRBV28 to TRBJ1-5; tentatively, D is TRBD1 (5 bases). Trimming removed 4 bases from V and 1 base from J, with 14 bases in between. This CDR3 region has 16 residues. Germline assignment: CDR1 MDHEN and CDR2 SYDVKM. Written as DNA, the CDR3 is TGTGCCAGCAGTTCGGCCCGGGCAGGGAGCAATCAGCCCCAGCATTTT. It translates to CASSSARAGSNQPQHF.

J is TRBJ1-6 and V is TRBV15, with 11 bases aligning to TRBD1. Unmatched junction bases numbered 6, after V lost 6 bases and J lost 5 bases. Germline values: CDR1 LNHNV, CDR2 YYDKDF (reference sequence). This CDR3 region has 16 residues. CDR3 sequence (DNA): TGTGCCACCAGGATGGACAGGGGGCTTAATAATTCACCCCTCCACTTT. As protein: CATRMDRGLNNSPLHF.

V is TRBV4-3 and J is TRBJ2-5; 8 nucleotides match TRBD2. Germline V gene lookup returns CDR1 LGHNA and CDR2 YSLEER. V shed 0 bases and J 5 bases; nucleotides not matched to a gene: 8. The CDR3 has 16 residues. CDR3 region: CASSQDFAGGGETQYF. In DNA, the CDR3 is TGCGCCAGCAGCCAAGATTTCGCGGGAGGTGGTGAGACCCAGTACTTC.

This chain links TRBV6-1 with TRBJ1-5, with 7 positions matching TRBD1. The V gene end was trimmed by 4 bases and the J gene end by 4 bases; junction bases not matched to a gene: 4. The CDR3 runs to 14 residues. The germline V gene encodes CDR1 MNHNS and CDR2 SASEGT. CDR3 region: CASSGAGGNQPQHF. The CDR3 bases are TGTGCCAGCAGTGGGGCAGGGGGTAATCAGCCCCAGCATTTT.

The V gene is TRBV9, the J gene TRBJ2-1, with D perhaps matching TRBD2 (6 bases). V was clipped by 0 bases and J by 9 bases, with 19 bases between them. CDR1 and CDR2 from the germline V gene are SGDLS and YYNGEE. This CDR3 is built from 16 residues. The chain's CDR3 is CASSVGTSFAVGEQFF. The DNA for the CDR3 is TGTGCCAGCAGCGTAGGAACTAGCTTTGCTGTAGGTGAGCAGTTCTTC.

The chain joins TRBV1 to TRBJ2-2; the listed D gene, TRBD2, was not tested against the DNA. TRBV1 represents a pseudogene. The CDR3 runs to 15 residues. The CDR3 is CTSSPRPTNTGELFF. CDR3 in DNA: TGCACCAGCAGCCCTAGGCCTACCAACACCGGGGAGCTGTTTTTT.

This chain uses TRBV7-8 with TRBJ1-6; a weak D match, TRBD1 (5 bases). Germline CDR1 reads SGHVS; CDR2 reads FQNEAQ. Trimming stripped 2 bases from V and 7 bases from J, with 15 bases between. The CDR3 loop spans 16 amino acids. CDR3 protein: CASSLRWGWENSPLHF. CDR3 coding DNA: TGTGCCAGCAGCTTACGATGGGGCTGGGAAAATTCACCCCTCCACTTT.

The rearrangement links TRBV28 to TRBJ2-1; 7 bases match TRBD1. Losses at the gene ends were 6 bases for V and 15 bases for J; bases not matched to a gene: 14. The germline V gene encodes CDR1 MDHEN and CDR2 SYDVKM. The CDR3 covers 13 residues. The CDR3 protein is CASSPHDRVWGFF. As DNA, the CDR3 is TGTGCCAGCAGCCCTCATGACAGGGTCTGGGGGTTCTTC.

The CDR3 coding sequence is TGCGCCAGCAGCCAAGCGACGACTAGCGGGAAGCCTGAGCAGTTCTTC. It encodes CASSQATTSGKPEQFF. The chain links TRBV4-3 to TRBJ2-1, with 11 bases matching TRBD2. CDR3 length equals 16 residues. The germline gives CDR1 LGHNA, CDR2 YSLEER. V shed 1 base, J shed 9 bases, and the junction held 8 bases outside the gene matches.